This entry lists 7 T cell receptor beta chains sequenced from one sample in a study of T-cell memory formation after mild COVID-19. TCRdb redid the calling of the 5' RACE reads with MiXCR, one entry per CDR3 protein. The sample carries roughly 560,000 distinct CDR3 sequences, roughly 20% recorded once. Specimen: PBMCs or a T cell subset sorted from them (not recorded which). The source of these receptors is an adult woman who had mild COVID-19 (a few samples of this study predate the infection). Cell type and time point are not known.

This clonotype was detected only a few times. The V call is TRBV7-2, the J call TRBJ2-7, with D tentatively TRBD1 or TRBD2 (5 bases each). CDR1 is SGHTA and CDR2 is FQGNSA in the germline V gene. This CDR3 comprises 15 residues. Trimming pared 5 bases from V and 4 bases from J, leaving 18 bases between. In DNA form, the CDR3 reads TGTGCCAGCAGCCCCCTCTTGGGGGAGCTGTACGAGCAGTACTTC. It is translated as CASSPLLGELYEQYF. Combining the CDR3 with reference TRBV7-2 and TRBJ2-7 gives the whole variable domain GAGVSQSPSNKVTEKGKDVELRCDPISGHTALYWYRQSLGQGLEFLIYFQGNSAPDKSGLPSDRFSAERTGGSVSTLTIQRTQQEDSAVYLCASSPLLGELYEQYFGPGTRLTVT.

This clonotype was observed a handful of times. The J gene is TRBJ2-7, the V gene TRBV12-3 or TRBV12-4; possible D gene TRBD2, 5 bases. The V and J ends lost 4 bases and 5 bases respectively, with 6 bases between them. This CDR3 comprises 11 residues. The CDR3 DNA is TGTGCCAGCAGTTCGGGGAACGAGCAGTACTTC. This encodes CASSSGNEQYF.

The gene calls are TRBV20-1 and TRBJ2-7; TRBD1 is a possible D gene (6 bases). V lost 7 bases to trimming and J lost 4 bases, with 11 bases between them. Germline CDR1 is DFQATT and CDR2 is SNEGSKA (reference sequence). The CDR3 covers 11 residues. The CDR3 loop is CSVHRAYEQYF. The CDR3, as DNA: TGCAGTGTTCACAGGGCTTACGAGCAGTACTTC.

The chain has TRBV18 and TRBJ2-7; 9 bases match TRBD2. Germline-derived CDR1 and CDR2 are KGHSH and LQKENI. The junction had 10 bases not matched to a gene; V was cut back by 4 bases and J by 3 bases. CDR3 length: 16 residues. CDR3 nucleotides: TGTGCCAGCTCACAACCGGGGGGACTAGCCTACTACGAGCAGTACTTC. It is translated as CASSQPGGLAYYEQYF.

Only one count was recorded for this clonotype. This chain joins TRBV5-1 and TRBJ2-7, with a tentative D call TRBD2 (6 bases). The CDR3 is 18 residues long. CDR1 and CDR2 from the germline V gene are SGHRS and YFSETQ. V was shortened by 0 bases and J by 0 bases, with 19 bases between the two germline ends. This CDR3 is CASSLDVTSRLSSYEQYF. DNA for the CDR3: TGCGCCAGCAGCTTGGATGTGACTAGTCGATTAAGCTCCTACGAGCAGTACTTC. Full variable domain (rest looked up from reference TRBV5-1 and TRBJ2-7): KAGVTQTPRYLIKTRGQQVTLSCSPISGHRSVSWYQQTPGQGLQFLFEYFSETQRNKGNFPGRFSGRQFSNSRSEMNVSTLELGDSALYLCASSLDVTSRLSSYEQYFGPGTRLTVT.

CDR3 region: CSARSGAGGNEQFF. The CDR3 coding sequence is TGCAGTGCTAGGAGCGGGGCGGGAGGAAATGAGCAGTTCTTC. The genes are TRBV20-1 and TRBJ2-1, with 8 bases identical to TRBD2. The length of the CDR3 is 14 residues. Germline assignment: CDR1 DFQATT and CDR2 SNEGSKA (reference sequence). V dropped 3 bases and J dropped 7; count of bases not matched to a gene: 8.

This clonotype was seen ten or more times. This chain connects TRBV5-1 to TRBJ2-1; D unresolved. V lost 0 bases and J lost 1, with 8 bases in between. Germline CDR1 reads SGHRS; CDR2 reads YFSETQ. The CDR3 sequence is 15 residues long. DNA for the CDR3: TGCGCCAGCAGCTTGGTTGTTGGGTCCTACAATGAGCAGTTCTTC. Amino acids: CASSLVVGSYNEQFF.